This T cell receptor (beta chain) was profiled in a study of shared clonotypes between healthy human individuals. In germline, CDR1 is LNHDA, CDR2 SQIVND (reference sequence). Trimming at V came to 8 bases and at J to 8 bases, leaving 22 bases not matched to a gene. This CDR3 has 17 residues. Clones were read by immunoSEQ multiplex PCR, and TCRdb kept only the in-frame ones, dropping some. Counted here are roughly 2.6 million clones, roughly nine tenths occurring once; the ten biggest clones make up around 0.14%. The sequencing sample was made of naive CD4+ T cells sorted from blood. Subset indicated: CD45RA+ positively selected. The rearrangement links TRBV19 to TRBJ1-2; the match to TRBD1 covers 8 bases. This TCR came from a young man in good health. CDR3 sequence reads: CASRDRRLPGLLGGYTF. CDR3 DNA: TGTGCCAGTCGGGACAGGCGATTGCCTGGGCTCCTGGGGGGCTACACCTTC.